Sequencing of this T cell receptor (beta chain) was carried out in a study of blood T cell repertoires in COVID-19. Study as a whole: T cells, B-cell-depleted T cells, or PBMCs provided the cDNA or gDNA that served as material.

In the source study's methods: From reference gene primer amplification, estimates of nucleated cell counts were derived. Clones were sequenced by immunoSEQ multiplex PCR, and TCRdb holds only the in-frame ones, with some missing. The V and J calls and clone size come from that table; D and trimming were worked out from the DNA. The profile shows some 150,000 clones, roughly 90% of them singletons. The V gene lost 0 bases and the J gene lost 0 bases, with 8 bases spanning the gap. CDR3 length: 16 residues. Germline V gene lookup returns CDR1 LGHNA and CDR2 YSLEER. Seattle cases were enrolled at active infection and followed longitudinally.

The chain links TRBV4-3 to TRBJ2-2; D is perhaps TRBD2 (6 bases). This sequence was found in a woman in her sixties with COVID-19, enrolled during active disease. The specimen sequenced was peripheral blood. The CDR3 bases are TGCGCCAGCAGCCAAGATCCGGGGGCGAACACCGGGGAGCTGTTTTTT. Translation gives CASSQDPGANTGELFF.